This T cell receptor beta chain was identified in a study of CD8 T cells in ankylosing spondylitis. This clonotype was seen more than once but under ten times. From germline, CDR1 is SGHTA and CDR2 FQGNSA. With V trimmed by 1 base and J by 5 bases, 6 bases remained unmatched. CDR3 length: 15 residues. TCRdb passed the 5' RACE reads through MiXCR, listing each CDR3 protein once. The sample lists more than 150,000 distinct CDR3 sequences; over 10% were seen once. This TCR was recovered from a female donor with ankylosing spondylitis or in good health (not recorded which). This chain connects TRBV7-2 to TRBJ2-3; TRBD1 matches at 7 bases. Source material: blood, either unsorted or a sorted T cell fraction (not recorded which). CDR3 DNA sequence: TGTGCCAGCAGCTTAGAGACAGGGTACGGAGATACGCAGTATTTT. Protein: CASSLETGYGDTQYF. The entire variable domain, with the rest obtained from reference TRBV7-2 and TRBJ2-3, is as follows: GAGVSQSPSNKVTEKGKDVELRCDPISGHTALYWYRQSLGQGLEFLIYFQGNSAPDKSGLPSDRFSAERTGGSVSTLTIQRTQQEDSAVYLCASSLETGYGDTQYFGPGTRLTVL.